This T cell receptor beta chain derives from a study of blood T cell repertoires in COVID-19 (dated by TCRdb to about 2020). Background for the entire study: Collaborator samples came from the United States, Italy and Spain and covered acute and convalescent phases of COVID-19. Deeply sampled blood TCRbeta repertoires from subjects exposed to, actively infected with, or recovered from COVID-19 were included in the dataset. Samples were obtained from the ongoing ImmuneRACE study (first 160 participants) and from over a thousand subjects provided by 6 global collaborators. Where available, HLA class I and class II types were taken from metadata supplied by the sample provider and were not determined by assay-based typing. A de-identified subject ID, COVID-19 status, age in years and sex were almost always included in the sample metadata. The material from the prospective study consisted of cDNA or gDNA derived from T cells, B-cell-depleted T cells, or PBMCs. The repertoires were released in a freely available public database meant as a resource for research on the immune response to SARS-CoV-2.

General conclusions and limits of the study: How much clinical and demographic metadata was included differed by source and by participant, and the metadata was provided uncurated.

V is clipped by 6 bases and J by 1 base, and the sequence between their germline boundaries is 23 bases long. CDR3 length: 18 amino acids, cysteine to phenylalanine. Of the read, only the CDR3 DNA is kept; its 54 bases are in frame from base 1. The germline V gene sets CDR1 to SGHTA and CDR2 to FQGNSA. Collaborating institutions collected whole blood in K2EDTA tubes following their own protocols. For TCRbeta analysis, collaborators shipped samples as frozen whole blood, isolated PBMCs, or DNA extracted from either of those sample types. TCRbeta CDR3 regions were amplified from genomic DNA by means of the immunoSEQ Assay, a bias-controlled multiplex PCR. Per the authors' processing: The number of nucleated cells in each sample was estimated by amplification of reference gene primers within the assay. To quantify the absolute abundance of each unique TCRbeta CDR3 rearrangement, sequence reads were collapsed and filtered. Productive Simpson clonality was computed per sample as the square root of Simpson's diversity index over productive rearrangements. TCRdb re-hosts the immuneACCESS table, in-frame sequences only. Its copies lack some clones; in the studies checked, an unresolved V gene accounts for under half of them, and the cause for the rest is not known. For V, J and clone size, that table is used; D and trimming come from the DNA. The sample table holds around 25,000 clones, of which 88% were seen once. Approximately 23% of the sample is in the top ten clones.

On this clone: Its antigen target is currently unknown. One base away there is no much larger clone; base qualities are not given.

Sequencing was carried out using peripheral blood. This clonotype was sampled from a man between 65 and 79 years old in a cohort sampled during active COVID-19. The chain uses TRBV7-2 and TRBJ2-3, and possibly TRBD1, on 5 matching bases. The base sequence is TGTGCCAGCAGACGCAGGACGAGCGCGGTAGGGGGCACAGATACGCAGTATTTT. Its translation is CASRRRTSAVGGTDTQYF.